In its sample, the clone carrying this T cell receptor (beta chain) was seen a few times. The antigen is not known. This record belongs to a study of T cells in Graves' hyperthyroidism and ophthalmopathy. Amplified TCR beta CDR3 regions came from RNA transcripts. A first-round RT-PCR of the TCR CDR3 used the HTBI primer set. In TCRdb, the multiplex PCR reads were re-called with MiXCR into one record per CDR3 protein. The sample carries fewer than 450,000 distinct CDR3 sequences, nearly 15% recorded once. V lost 1 base to trimming and J lost 4 bases, with 4 bases between them. Per germline, CDR1 LNHNV and CDR2 YYDKDF (reference sequence). This CDR3 region has 13 residues. General study points: Most expanded thyroid clonotypes above 0.001 recurred in blood.

The clonotype originates from a woman aged 55 to 70 with Graves' ophthalmopathy. The rearrangement joins TRBV15 to TRBJ1-4; no clear D gene. The sequencing input was blood. The DNA for the CDR3 is TGTGCCACCAGCAGAGCAGTTAATGAAAAACTGTTTTTT. Residues: CATSRAVNEKLFF.